A selection of T cell receptor beta chains follows, all from one sample in a study of tumor and adjacent non-tumor tissue in lung cancer. TCRdb re-derived calls from the multiplex PCR reads in MiXCR, one entry per CDR3 protein. In the table there are 71,000 or so distinct CDR3 sequences, 75% to 90% of which are singletons. Sequencing input: lung tumor tissue. Source of these receptors: a woman between 50 and 59 years old with non-small cell lung cancer. The CDR3 runs from the conserved cysteine through the conserved F or W. A D gene is named only where the DNA matches it firmly. Clone size is given for some rows only: seen once, a few or many times, or a class if the clone is expanded.

-	-	TRBV30	TRBJ2-7	TGTGTCTGGAGTTGGATTGAGAATTCCGAGCAGTACTTC	CVWSWIENSEQYF
TRBD2	-	TRBV7-2	TRBJ2-7	TGCACCAGCACCCGAATGGCGTGGGCCGGGGGGGACAAGCAGTACTTC	CTSTRMAWAGGDKQYF
-	-	TRBV6-6	TRBJ2-5	TGTGCCAGCAGTTCCGGGAGTCCGCCGGGGACCCAGTACTTC	CASSSGSPPGTQYF
TRBD1	-	TRBV13	TRBJ1-6	TGTGCCAGCAGCTCAGGTGGCAGGGGGCGCTCCTATAATTCACCCCTCCAATTT	CASSSGGRGRSYNSPLQF
-	-	TRBV20-1	TRBJ2-1	TGCAGTGCTAGAGATAATCCTGGCTACAGGGCAAATGAGCAGTTCTTC	CSARDNPGYRANEQFF
-	-	TRBV7-8	TRBJ1-4	TGTGCCAACATCCGCTCTTCCACAGGGCTAAATGAAAAACTGTTTTTT	CANIRSSTGLNEKLFF
-	medium-sized	TRBV20-1	TRBJ2-5	TGCAGTGCTAGAGTACACAATACCCAGGGACAAGAGACCCAGTACTTC	CSARVHNTQGQETQYF
-	-	TRBV20-1	TRBJ1-2	TGCAGTGCTAGGGTGGTAGAGTATGGCTACACCTTC	CSARVVEYGYTF
-	-	TRBV28	TRBJ1-5	TGTGCCAGCAGTAAACAACAGGGTGGCATTCAGCCCCAACATTTT	CASSKQQGGIQPQHF
TRBD2	-	TRBV29-1	TRBJ2-2	TGCGGCCCCACATGCGGGAGGTGGAACACCGGGGAGCTATTTTTT	CGPTCGRWNTGELFF
-	-	TRBV5-4	TRBJ1-1	TGTGCCTTAAGAACAGGGAACACTGAAGCTCTCTTT	CALRTGNTEALF
TRBD1	-	TRBV6-6	TRBJ1-2	TGTGCAAGCAGCCAAAACAGGGGGCCATGGGGCTACACCTTC	CASSQNRGPWGYTF
-	-	TRBV20-1	TRBJ2-1	TGCAGTGCCCCTGGGAGGTATAGGTACAATGAGCAGTTCTTC	CSAPGRYRYNEQFF
-	-	TRBV29-1	TRBJ1-1	TGCATCCTTGTTACTTCGGCCCATGAAGCTTTCTTT	CILVTSAHEAFF
-	-	TRBV14	TRBJ2-6	TGTACCAGCAGCTTCAAGGCCTCTGGGGTCAACGTCCTGACTTTC	CTSSFKASGVNVLTF
-	-	TRBV20-1	TRBJ2-1	TGCAGTGCTAGGTTGTATGTCGGGACACGTTTGCATGAGCAGTTCTTC	CSARLYVGTRLHEQFF
-	-	TRBV6-1	TRBJ2-1	TGTGCCAGCAAGAACCTAACGGGGTCCTTTGTGCATGAGCAGTTCTTC	CASKNLTGSFVHEQFF
-	-	TRBV12-3/TRBV12-4	TRBJ2-2	TGTGCCAGCAATACTGCCAGGAGAACGATCACCGGGGAGCTGTTTTTT	CASNTARRTITGELFF
TRBD1	-	TRBV4-1	TRBJ2-1	TGCGCCAGCAGCTATTCCGGACAGGGGATATACTACAATGAGCAGTTCTTC	CASSYSGQGIYYNEQFF
-	-	TRBV6-2/TRBV6-3	TRBJ2-1	TGTGCCAGCAGATCCTCGTATAGTGGGAGCGGCTACAATGAGCTGTTCTTC	CASRSSYSGSGYNELFF
-	few	TRBV7-8	TRBJ2-7	TGTGCCAGCGGCAGCCGGGACTTCTACGAGCAGTACTTC	CASGSRDFYEQYF
TRBD1	-	TRBV6-2/TRBV6-3	TRBJ1-5	TGTACCAGCTTAAAGAGGACAGGGAATCAGCCCCAGCATTTT	CTSLKRTGNQPQHF
TRBD1	-	TRBV20-1	TRBJ2-5	TGCAGTGCTCAAGCCAGGGGGTACCGAGAGACCCAGTACTTC	CSAQARGYRETQYF
-	-	TRBV20-1	TRBJ2-3	TGCAGTGCGGCAGGCGGGTCGACGATTGATACGCAGTATTTT	CSAAGGSTIDTQYF
TRBD2	-	TRBV4-1	TRBJ2-2	TGCGCCAGCAGCCAACGAGTTCGGACTAGCGGGAACACCGGGGAGTTGTTTTTT	CASSQRVRTSGNTGELFF
-	-	TRBV4-2	TRBJ2-7	TGTGCCAACAGCCATGAACAGAGGGCTGGTTACGAGCAGTACTTC	CANSHEQRAGYEQYF
-	-	TRBV25-1	TRBJ2-7	TGTGCCAGCAGTGAATTTGGTGGGTTGGGGCAGTACTTC	CASSEFGGLGQYF
TRBD2	once	TRBV11-2	TRBJ2-3	TGTGCCAGCAGCTTGGACCCGGGATTAGCGGGAGCAGATAGGCAGTATTTC	CASSLDPGLAGADRQYF
-	once	TRBV20-1	TRBJ2-5	TGCAGTGCATCAACAGGGAACCATGAGACCCAGTATTTC	CSASTGNHETQYF
-	-	TRBV4-2	TRBJ1-2	TGTGCCAACAGCCTAGATCTGGAAGGCACCTATGGCTACACCTTC	CANSLDLEGTYGYTF
-	-	TRBV11-2	TRBJ1-2	TGTGCCAGCATCATAAAGGGGGGGCCCAACTATGGCTACACCTTC	CASIIKGGPNYGYTF
-	-	TRBV6-2/TRBV6-3	TRBJ2-1	TGTGCCAGTAGCCGTGCGGGACCGAGCACCTACAATGAGCAGTTCTTC	CASSRAGPSTYNEQFF
-	-	TRBV12-3/TRBV12-4	TRBJ2-7	TGTGCAAGCAGTTTCGCCCGGGGGCTAAACTCCTACGAGCACTACTTC	CASSFARGLNSYEHYF
-	-	TRBV4-1	TRBJ2-7	TGCGCCAGCAGCCAAGATTTGTACATGGCCTTGAGCGAGCAGTACTTC	CASSQDLYMALSEQYF
TRBD1	many	TRBV12-3/TRBV12-4	TRBJ2-2	TGTGCCAGCACCCCGACAGGGCGTCACGGGGAGCTGTTTTTT	CASTPTGRHGELFF
-	-	TRBV6-1	TRBJ2-1	TGTGCCAGCAGTGCAGTAGGGGGACTATACTCCTACAATGAGCAGTTCTTC	CASSAVGGLYSYNEQFF
-	once	TRBV11-2	TRBJ1-4	TGTGCCAGCAGCATAGGTGGGGGGTATAATGAAAAGCTGTTTTTT	CASSIGGGYNEKLFF
-	-	TRBV29-1	TRBJ1-2	TGCAGCGGCAATCCCCTAACATATAGCTACACCTTC	CSGNPLTYSYTF
-	-	TRBV4-1	TRBJ1-5	TGCGCTAGCAGCCAAGACCCCCCCCGGCCTAGCGGGGGCCGAGAGGGTTCGCAGCATTTT	CASSQDPPRPSGGREGSQHF
-	-	TRBV6-1	TRBJ1-5	TGTGCCAGCAGTGCCCCAGTGGCAGGGGTCAATCAGCCCCAGCTTTTT	CASSAPVAGVNQPQLF
-	-	TRBV30	TRBJ2-1	TGTGCCTGTAGTATGCAGGGTAGTGAGCAGTTCTTC	CACSMQGSEQFF
TRBD2	medium-sized	TRBV29-1	TRBJ2-7	TGCAGCGTTGTTGGTCTAGCGGGAGACCCCTACGAGCAGTACTTC	CSVVGLAGDPYEQYF
TRBD2	-	TRBV20-1	TRBJ2-3	TGTACTGCTAGAGTAGGGCTAGCGGGGGCTGTCACAGATATGCAGTATTTT	CTARVGLAGAVTDMQYF
-	-	TRBV5-6	TRBJ1-3	TGTGCCAGCAGCTTAACACCGACAGCTGGAGACACCATATATTTT	CASSLTPTAGDTIYF
-	many	TRBV29-1	TRBJ2-1	TGCAGCGTTGAACTTCCGGCGGGACCCCGGGATGAGCGGTTCTTC	CSVELPAGPRDERFF
-	-	TRBV20-1	TRBJ2-7	TGCAGTGCTAGAGGGGGTAGCGACTCAGGGGAGCACTTCTTC	CSARGGSDSGEHFF
-	once	TRBV10-3	TRBJ2-7	TGTGCTACACAGGAAGTAGGGACGAAAACCTACGAGGAGTACTTC	CATQEVGTKTYEEYF
-	many	TRBV25-1	TRBJ2-3	TGTGCCAGCGCTCAGTTGTCTAGCACAGATACGCAGTATTTT	CASAQLSSTDTQYF
-	-	TRBV20-1	TRBJ1-1	TGCAATGCTAGAGACCCCCGATCGGGGGCATCCACCGAAGCTTCCTTT	CNARDPRSGASTEASF
-	-	TRBV11-2	TRBJ1-1	TGTGCCAGCAACTCACGGTTCATTGCAGCTTTCTTT	CASNSRFIAAFF
-	once	TRBV20-1	TRBJ2-7	TGCAGTCCTATAAGTCCCGGCGAGCAGTACTTC	CSPISPGEQYF
TRBD1	-	TRBV11-1	TRBJ2-7	TGTAACAGCAGCCACCGGGACAGCTCCTACGAGCAGTACTTC	CNSSHRDSSYEQYF
-	-	TRBV5-1	TRBJ2-5	TGCCCCAGCAGCGGTGACCTAGCAACACAAGAGACCCAGTACTTC	CPSSGDLATQETQYF